This TCR beta chain was recorded in a study of blood T cell repertoires in COVID-19. Study context: Samples came from the United States, Italy and Spain, spanning acute and convalescent COVID-19. The analysed material was cDNA or gDNA that came from T cells, B-cell-depleted T cells, or PBMCs.

V shed 2 bases and J shed 7 bases, with 10 bases lying between them. The CDR3 covers 14 residues. The germline V gene encodes CDR1 SGDLS and CDR2 YYNGEE. In the original workflow: Amplified reference gene primers provided the basis for estimating nucleated cell counts. The protocol was immunoSEQ multiplex PCR, while the TCRdb copy is restricted to in-frame clones and leaves out a portion. V, J and clone size derive from that table, while D and trimming were established from the DNA sequence. The table records 100,000 or so clones, almost 85% of them present only once. The chain links TRBV9 to TRBJ1-6; no reliable D call. This sequence originates from a man aged 35 to 55 with active or convalescent COVID-19. Sequencing was performed on peripheral blood. CDR3 nucleotides: TGTGCCAGCAGCGTTAGACACTTGAATTCACCCCTCCACTTT. As protein: CASSVRHLNSPLHF.